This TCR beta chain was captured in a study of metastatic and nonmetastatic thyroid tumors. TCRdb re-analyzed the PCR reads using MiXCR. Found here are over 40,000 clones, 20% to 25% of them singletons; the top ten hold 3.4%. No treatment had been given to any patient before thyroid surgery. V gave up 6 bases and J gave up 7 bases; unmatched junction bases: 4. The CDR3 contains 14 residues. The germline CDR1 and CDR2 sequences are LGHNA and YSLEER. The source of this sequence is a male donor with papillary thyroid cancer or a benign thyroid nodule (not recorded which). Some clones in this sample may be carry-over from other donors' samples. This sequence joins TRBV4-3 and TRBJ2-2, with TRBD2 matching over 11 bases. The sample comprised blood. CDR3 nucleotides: TGCGCCAGCAGACTAGCGGGAGACGTCGGGGAGCTGTTTTTT. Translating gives CASRLAGDVGELFF.